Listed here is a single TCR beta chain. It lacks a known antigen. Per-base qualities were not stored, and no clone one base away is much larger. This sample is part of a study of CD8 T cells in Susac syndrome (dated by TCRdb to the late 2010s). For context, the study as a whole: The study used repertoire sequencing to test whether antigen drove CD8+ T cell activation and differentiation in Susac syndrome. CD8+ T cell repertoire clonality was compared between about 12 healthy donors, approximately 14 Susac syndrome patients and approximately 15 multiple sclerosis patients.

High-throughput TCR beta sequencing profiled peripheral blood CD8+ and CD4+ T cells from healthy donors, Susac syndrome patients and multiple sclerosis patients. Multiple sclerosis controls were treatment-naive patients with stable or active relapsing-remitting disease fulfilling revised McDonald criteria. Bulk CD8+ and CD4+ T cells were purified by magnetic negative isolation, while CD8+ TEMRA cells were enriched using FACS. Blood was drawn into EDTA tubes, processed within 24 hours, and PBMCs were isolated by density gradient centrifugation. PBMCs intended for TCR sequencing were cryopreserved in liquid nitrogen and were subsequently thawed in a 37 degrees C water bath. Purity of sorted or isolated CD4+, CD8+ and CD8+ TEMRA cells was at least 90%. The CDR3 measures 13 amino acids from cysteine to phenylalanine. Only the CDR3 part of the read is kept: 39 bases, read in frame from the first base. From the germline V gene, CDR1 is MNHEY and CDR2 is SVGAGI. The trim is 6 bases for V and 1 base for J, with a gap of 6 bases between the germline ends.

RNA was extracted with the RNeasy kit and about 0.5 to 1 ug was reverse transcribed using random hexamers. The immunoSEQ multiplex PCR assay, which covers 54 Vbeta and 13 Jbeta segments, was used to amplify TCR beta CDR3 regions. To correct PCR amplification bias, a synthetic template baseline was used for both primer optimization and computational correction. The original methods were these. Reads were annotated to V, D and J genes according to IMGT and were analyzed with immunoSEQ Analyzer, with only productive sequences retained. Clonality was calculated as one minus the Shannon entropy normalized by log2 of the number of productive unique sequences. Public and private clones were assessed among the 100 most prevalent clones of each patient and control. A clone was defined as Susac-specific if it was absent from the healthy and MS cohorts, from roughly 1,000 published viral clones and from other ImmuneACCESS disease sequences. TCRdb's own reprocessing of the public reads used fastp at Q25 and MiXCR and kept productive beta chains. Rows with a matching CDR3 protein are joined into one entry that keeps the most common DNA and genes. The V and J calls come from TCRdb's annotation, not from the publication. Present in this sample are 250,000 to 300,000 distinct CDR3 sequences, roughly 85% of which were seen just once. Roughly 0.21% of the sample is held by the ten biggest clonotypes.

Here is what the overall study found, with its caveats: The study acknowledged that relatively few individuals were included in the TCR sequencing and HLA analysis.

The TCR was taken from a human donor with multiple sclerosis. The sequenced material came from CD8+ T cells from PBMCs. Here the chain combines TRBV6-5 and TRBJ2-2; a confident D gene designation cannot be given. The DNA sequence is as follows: TGTGCCAGCAGAGATAGGAACACCGGGGAGCTGTTTTTT. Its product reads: CASRDRNTGELFF.